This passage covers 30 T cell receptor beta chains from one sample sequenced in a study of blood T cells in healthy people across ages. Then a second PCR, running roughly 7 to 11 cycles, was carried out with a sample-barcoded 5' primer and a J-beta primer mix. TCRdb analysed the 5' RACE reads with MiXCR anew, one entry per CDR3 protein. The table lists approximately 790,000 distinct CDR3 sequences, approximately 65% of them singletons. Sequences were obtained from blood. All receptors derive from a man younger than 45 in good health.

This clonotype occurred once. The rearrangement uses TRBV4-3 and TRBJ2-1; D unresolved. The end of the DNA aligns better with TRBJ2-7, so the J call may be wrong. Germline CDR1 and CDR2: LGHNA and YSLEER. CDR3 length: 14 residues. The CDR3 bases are TGCGCCAGCAGCCAAGAAGGGCCTGACAATGAGCAGTACTTC. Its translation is CASSQEGPDNEQYF.

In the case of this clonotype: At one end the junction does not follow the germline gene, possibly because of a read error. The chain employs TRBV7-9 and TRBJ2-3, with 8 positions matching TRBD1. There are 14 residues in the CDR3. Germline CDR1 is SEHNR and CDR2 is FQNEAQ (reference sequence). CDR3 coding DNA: TGTGTCAGCAGCTTCCAGGGGGCGTGGGATACGCAGTATTTT. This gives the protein CVSSFQGAWDTQYF.

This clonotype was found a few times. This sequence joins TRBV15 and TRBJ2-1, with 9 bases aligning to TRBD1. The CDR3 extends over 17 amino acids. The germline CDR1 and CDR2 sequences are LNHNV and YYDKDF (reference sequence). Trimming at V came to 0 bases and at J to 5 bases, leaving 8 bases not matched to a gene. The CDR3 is CATSRDLSRDRDNEQFF. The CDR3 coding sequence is TGTGCCACCAGCAGAGACCTGTCCCGGGACAGGGACAATGAGCAGTTCTTC.

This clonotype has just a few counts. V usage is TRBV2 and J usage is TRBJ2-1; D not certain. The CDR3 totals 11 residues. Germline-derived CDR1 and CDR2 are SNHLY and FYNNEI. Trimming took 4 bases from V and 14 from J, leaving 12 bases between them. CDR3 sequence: CASSVELDEFF. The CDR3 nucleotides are TGTGCCAGCAGTGTCGAGCTAGACGAGTTCTTC.

The CDR3 loop reads CASSLAWTFNNEQFF. The CDR3 DNA follows: TGTGCCAGCAGCCTCGCCTGGACGTTCAACAATGAGCAGTTCTTC. The chain carries TRBV11-2 and TRBJ2-1; no reliable D call. V was trimmed by 5 bases and J by 5 bases, leaving 16 bases between them. Germline loops: CDR1 SGHAT, CDR2 FQNNGV. The CDR3 spans 15 residues.

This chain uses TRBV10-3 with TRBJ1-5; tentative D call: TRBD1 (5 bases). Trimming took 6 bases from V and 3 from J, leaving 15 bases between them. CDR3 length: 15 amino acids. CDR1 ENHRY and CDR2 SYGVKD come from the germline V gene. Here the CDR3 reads CAISQDSSPNQPQHF. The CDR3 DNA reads TGTGCCATCAGCCAAGACAGTTCCCCCAATCAGCCCCAGCATTTT.

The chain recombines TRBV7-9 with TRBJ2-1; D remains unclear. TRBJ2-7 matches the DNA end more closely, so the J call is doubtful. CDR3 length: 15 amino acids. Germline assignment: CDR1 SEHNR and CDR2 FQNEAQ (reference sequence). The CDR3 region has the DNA TGTGCCAGCAGCTTCCTAATGAGCGACCCCTACGAGCAGTACTTC. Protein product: CASSFLMSDPYEQYF.

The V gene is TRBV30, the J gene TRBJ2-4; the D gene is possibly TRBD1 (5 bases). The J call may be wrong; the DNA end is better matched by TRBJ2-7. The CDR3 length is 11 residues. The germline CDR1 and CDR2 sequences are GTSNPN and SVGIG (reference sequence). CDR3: CASTGAYEQYF. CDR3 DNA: TGTGCCTCAACAGGTGCCTACGAGCAGTACTTC.

The CDR3 region has the DNA TGCAGTGCTAGAGAACACTCCCGAGGCGAGCAGTACTTC. Amino acid sequence: CSAREHSRGEQYF. The rearrangement links TRBV20-1 to TRBJ2-5; D is uncertain. Judging by the DNA end, TRBJ2-7 fits better; the J call may be wrong. Germline-derived CDR1 and CDR2 are DFQATT and SNEGSKA (reference sequence). The CDR3 runs 13 residues.

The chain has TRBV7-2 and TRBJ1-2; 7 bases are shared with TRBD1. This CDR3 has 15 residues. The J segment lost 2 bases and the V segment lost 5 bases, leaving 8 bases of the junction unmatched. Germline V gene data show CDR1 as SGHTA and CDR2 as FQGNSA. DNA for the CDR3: TGTGCCAGCAGCGGTTCCGGGACAGTCAACTATGGCTACACCTTC. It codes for CASSGSGTVNYGYTF.

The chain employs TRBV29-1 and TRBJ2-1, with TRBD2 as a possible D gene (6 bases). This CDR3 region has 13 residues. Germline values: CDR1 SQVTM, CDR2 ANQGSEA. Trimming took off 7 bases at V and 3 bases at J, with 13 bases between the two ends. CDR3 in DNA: TGCAGCGGCGGGACGGCCGTCTACAATGAGCAGTTCTTC. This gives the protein CSGGTAVYNEQFF.

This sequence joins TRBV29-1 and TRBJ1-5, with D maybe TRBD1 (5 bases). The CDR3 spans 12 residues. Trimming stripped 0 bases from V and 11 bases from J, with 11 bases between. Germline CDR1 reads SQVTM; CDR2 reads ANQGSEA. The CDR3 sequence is CSVEDTPGTQHF. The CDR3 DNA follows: TGCAGCGTTGAAGATACCCCAGGGACCCAGCATTTT.

For the CDR3, the DNA is TGTGCCAGCGTCCCGGGGGGGGTCTCTGGGGCCAACGTCCTGACTTTC. Translating gives CASVPGGVSGANVLTF. V gene TRBV2 combines with J gene TRBJ2-6; 8 nucleotides agree with TRBD2. This CDR3 has 16 residues. Germline V gives CDR1 SNHLY, CDR2 FYNNEI. J was trimmed by 0 bases and V by 8 bases; bases with no gene match: 6. The whole variable domain, remainder taken from reference TRBV2 and TRBJ2-6, is EPEVTQTPSHQVTQMGQEVILRCVPISNHLYFYWYRQILGQKVEFLVSFYNNEISEKSEIFDDQFSVERPDGSNFTLKIRSTKLEDSAMYFCASVPGGVSGANVLTFGAGSRLTVL.

In DNA form, the CDR3 reads TGTGCCATCAGTGAGCGGGGGCCTAGCACAGATACGCAGTATTTT. Translated: CAISERGPSTDTQYF. The V call is TRBV10-3, the J call TRBJ2-3; D is possibly TRBD1 or TRBD2 (6 bases each). This CDR3 has 15 residues. From germline, CDR1 is ENHRY and CDR2 SYGVKD. V was trimmed by 2 bases and J by 0 bases, leaving 9 bases between them.

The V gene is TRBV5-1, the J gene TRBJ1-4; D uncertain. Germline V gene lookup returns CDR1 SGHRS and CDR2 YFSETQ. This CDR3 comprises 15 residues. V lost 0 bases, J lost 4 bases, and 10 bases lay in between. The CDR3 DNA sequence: TGCGCCAGCAGCTTGGTCGATCCTGGTAATGAAAAACTGTTTTTT. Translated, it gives CASSLVDPGNEKLFF.

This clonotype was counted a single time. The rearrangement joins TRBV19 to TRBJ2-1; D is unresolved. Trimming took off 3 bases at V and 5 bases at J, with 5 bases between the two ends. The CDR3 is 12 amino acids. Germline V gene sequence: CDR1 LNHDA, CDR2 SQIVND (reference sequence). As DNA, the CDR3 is TGTGCCAGTAGTATGGGGAACAATGAGCAGTTCTTC. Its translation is CASSMGNNEQFF.

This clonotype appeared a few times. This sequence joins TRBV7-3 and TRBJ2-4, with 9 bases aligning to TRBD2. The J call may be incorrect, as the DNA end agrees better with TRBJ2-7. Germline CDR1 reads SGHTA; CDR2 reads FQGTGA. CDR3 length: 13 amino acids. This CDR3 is CASSYGLAFEQYF. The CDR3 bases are TGTGCCAGCAGCTATGGACTAGCGTTCGAGCAGTACTTC.

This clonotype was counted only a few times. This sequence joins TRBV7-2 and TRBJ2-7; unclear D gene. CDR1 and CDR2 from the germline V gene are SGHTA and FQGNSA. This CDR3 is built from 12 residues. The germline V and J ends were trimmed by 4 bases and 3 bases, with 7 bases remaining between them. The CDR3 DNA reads TGTGCCAGCAGCTCCTCGGTCTACGAGCAGTACTTC. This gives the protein CASSSSVYEQYF.

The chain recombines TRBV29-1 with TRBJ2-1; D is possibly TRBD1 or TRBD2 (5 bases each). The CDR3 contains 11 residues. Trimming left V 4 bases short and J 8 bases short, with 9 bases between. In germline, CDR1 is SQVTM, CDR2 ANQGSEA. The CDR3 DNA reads TGCAGCGTTGGAGGGGATGATGAGCAGTTCTTC. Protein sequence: CSVGGDDEQFF.

CDR3 sequence: CASSVVAEGGSEQFF. For the CDR3, the DNA is TGTGCCAGCAGCGTAGTAGCGGAGGGTGGTAGTGAGCAGTTCTTC. The chain recombines TRBV9 with TRBJ2-1; D may be TRBD2 (6 bases). This CDR3 region has 15 residues. Trimming removed 0 bases at V and 9 bases at J, with 16 bases between. CDR1 is SGDLS, CDR2 YYNGEE, per germline.

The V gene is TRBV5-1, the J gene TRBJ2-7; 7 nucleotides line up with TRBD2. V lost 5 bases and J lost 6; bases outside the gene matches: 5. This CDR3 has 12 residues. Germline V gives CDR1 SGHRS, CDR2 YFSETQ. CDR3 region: CASRFTGGEQYF. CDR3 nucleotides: TGCGCCAGCAGATTTACGGGGGGCGAGCAGTACTTC.

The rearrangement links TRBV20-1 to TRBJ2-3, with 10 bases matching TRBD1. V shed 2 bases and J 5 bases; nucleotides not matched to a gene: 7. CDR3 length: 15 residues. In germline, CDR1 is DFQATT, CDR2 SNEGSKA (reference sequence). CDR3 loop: CSARRRTGGGDTQYF. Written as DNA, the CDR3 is TGCAGTGCTAGACGACGGACAGGGGGAGGAGATACGCAGTATTTT.

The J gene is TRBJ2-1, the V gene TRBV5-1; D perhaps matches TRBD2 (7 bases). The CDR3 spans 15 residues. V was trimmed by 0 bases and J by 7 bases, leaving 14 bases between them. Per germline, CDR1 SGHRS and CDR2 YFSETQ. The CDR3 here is CASSLDAGAGNEQFF. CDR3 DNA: TGCGCCAGCAGCTTGGACGCGGGGGCGGGGAATGAGCAGTTCTTC.

The CDR3 spells CATSDPGKFF. CDR3 bases: TGTGCCACCAGTGACCCGGGAAAGTTCTTC. V is TRBV15 and J is TRBJ2-1, with D possibly being TRBD2 (5 bases). The CDR3 runs 10 residues. The germline V gene has CDR1 LNHNV and CDR2 YYDKDF (reference sequence). Trimming took off 6 bases at V and 14 bases at J, with 11 bases between the two ends.

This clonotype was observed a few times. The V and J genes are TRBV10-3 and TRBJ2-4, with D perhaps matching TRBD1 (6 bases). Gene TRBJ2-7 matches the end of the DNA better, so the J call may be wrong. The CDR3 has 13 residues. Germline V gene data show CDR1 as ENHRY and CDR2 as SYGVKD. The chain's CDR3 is CAISEYRVNEQYF. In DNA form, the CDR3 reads TGTGCCATCAGTGAGTACAGGGTTAACGAGCAGTACTTC.

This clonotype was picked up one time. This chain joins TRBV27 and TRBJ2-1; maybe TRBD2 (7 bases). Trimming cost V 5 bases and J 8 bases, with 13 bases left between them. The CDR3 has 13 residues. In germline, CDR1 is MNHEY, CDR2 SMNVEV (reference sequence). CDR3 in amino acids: CASSVLGGDEQFF. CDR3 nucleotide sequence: TGTGCCAGCAGTGTACTAGGGGGGGATGAGCAGTTCTTC.

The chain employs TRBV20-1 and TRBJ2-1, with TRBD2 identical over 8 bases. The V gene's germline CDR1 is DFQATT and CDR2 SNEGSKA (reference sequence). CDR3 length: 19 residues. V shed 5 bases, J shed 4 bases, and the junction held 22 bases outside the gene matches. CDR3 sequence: CSAGQNLGAGESLYNEQFF. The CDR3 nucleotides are TGCAGTGCTGGACAGAATCTGGGAGCGGGGGAAAGCTTATACAATGAGCAGTTCTTC.

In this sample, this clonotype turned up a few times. In nucleotides, the CDR3 is TGTGCCATCGGCGCTCTTAACAATGAGCAGTTCTTC. Amino acids: CAIGALNNEQFF. This chain connects TRBV10-3 to TRBJ2-1, with unresolved D. This CDR3 has 12 amino acids. Germline V CDR1 and CDR2: ENHRY, SYGVKD. Trimming shortened V by 8 bases and J by 5 bases, and 10 bases separated the two germline ends.

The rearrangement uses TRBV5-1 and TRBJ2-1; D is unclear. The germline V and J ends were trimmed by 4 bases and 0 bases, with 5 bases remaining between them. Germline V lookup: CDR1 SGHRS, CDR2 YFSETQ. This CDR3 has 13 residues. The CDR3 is CASSGRSYNEQFF. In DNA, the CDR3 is TGCGCCAGCAGCGGTCGCTCCTACAATGAGCAGTTCTTC.

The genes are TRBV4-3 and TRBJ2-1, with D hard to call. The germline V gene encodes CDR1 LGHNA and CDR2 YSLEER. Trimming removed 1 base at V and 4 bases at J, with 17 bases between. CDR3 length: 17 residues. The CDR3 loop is CASSQGSPNKPYNEQFF. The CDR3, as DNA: TGCGCCAGCAGCCAAGGATCCCCGAATAAACCGTACAATGAGCAGTTCTTC.